These 11 T cell receptor beta chains share one sample of origin, sequenced in a study of Graves' ophthalmopathy and Graves' hyperthyroidism. Using RNA transcripts, the TCR beta CDR3 regions were amplified. HTBI primers were used in a first-round RT-PCR, which preceded a second-round multiplex PCR. TCRdb re-analysed the multiplex PCR reads in MiXCR, keeping a single row per CDR3 protein. The data contain about 1.1 million distinct CDR3 sequences, about 38% of them seen just once; the ten biggest clones take up 11%. The sequencing input was peripheral blood or thyroid tissue (not recorded which). Receptor source: an adult man with Graves' hyperthyroidism.

This clonotype was observed a handful of times. This chain links TRBV5-1 with TRBJ1-4, with a possible D match to TRBD1 (5 bases). Germline values: CDR1 SGHRS, CDR2 YFSETQ. The CDR3 covers 18 residues. Trimming stripped 0 bases from V and 7 bases from J, with 22 bases between. The CDR3 nucleotides are TGCGCCAGCAGCTTGGAAGAGGGACGGTCGTATGTCGGTGAAAAACTGTTTTTT. It yields the protein CASSLEEGRSYVGEKLFF.

A few counts support this clonotype. The chain employs TRBV28 and TRBJ1-5; D unclear. V was clipped by 6 bases and J by 7 bases, with 16 bases between them. CDR3 length: 14 amino acids. CDR1 and CDR2 (germline): MDHEN, SYDVKM. CDR3 protein: CASRIRARSQPQHF. Here the CDR3 DNA reads TGTGCCAGCAGGATCCGGGCGCGGTCCCAGCCCCAGCATTTT.

This clonotype was picked up a small number of times. The rearrangement links TRBV29-1 to TRBJ1-1; D unclear. Trimming cost V 8 bases and J 1 base, with 11 bases left between them. The CDR3 consists of 12 residues. Germline loops: CDR1 SQVTM, CDR2 ANQGSEA. The DNA of the CDR3 is TGCAGCCTTTCGGCTCCGAACACTGAAGCTTTCTTT. Its translation is CSLSAPNTEAFF.

J is TRBJ2-7 and V is TRBV25-1, with no clear D. The CDR3 is 14 residues long. The V end was cut by 8 bases, the J end by 5 bases, with 19 bases between. The germline CDR1 and CDR2 sequences are MGHDK and SYGVNS. Written as DNA, the CDR3 is TGTGCCAGCTCACCTGGGGTCCATCGCGACGAGCAGTACTTC. This codes for CASSPGVHRDEQYF.

As for this clonotype: Mismatch with germline at one junction end may stem from a read error. The chain carries TRBV7-9 and TRBJ1-2; 8 positions agree with TRBD1. Germline-derived CDR1 and CDR2 are SEHNR and FQNEAQ (reference sequence). This CDR3 has 16 amino acids. This CDR3 reads CASRSGQGRPNYGYTF. The CDR3 nucleotides are TGCGCCAGCAGATCTGGACAGGGAAGACCCAACTATGGCTACACCTTC. Variable domain in full (rest from reference TRBV7-9 and TRBJ1-2): DTGVSQNPRHKITKRGQNVTFRCDPISEHNRLYWYRQTLGQGPEFLTYFQNEAQLEKSRLLSDRFSAERPKGSFSTLEIQRTEQGDSAMYLCASRSGQGRPNYGYTFGSGTRLTVV.

Details on this clonotype: A much larger clone differs from this one at a single base, so this may be a read error. The J gene is TRBJ2-6, the V gene TRBV10-3, with no clear D. The germline CDR1 and CDR2 sequences are ENHRY and SYGVKD. The V and J ends lost 6 bases and 0 bases respectively, with 6 bases between them. CDR3 length equals 14 residues. In DNA, the CDR3 is TGTGCCATCAGACGCGCCTCTGGGGCCAACGTCCTGACTTTC. It encodes CAIRRASGANVLTF.

A remark on this clonotype: A much larger clone sits a single nucleotide away, making a read error possible. The CDR3 does not end in the conserved phenylalanine or tryptophan, so this is likely a read error. This rearrangement joins TRBV7-8 to TRBJ2-5, with 12 positions matching TRBD1. The germline V gene has CDR1 SGHVS and CDR2 FQNEAQ. The CDR3 length is 14 residues. V shed 7 bases and J 5 bases; nucleotides not matched to a gene: 5. This CDR3 reads CASTGTGGGETQYL. For the CDR3, the DNA is TGTGCCAGCACAGGGACAGGGGGCGGCGAGACCCAGTACCTC.

In the case of this clonotype: This may arise from a read error, as a much more abundant clone is one base away. The V gene is TRBV9, the J gene TRBJ2-7; 9 positions match TRBD2. Per germline, CDR1 SGDLS and CDR2 YYNGEE. The CDR3 is made up of 15 amino acids. The J segment lost 0 bases and the V segment lost 3 bases, leaving 4 bases of the junction unmatched. The CDR3 nucleotides read TGTGCCAGCAGCGCAAGACTAGCGGTCTCCTACGAGCAGTACTTC. Translating it yields CASSARLAVSYEQYF.

This clonotype was recorded many times. The V and J genes are TRBV4-3 and TRBJ2-2; 7 bases align to TRBD2. Germline CDR1 is LGHNA and CDR2 is YSLEER. This CDR3 contains 17 residues. V lost 4 bases to trimming and J lost 0 bases; unmatched junction nucleotides: 8. CDR3 region: CASSLTSGTTNTGELFF. The DNA of the CDR3 is TGCGCCAGCAGCCTAACGTCGGGGACTACGAACACCGGGGAGCTGTTTTTT.

The chain couples TRBV14 to TRBJ2-3, with D possibly TRBD2 on 5 matching bases. CDR1 and CDR2 (germline): SGHDN, FVKESK. Trimming left V 3 bases short and J 1 base short, with 14 bases between. CDR3 length: 16 residues. This chain's CDR3 is CASSHLAPEGTDTQYF. CDR3 nucleotide sequence: TGTGCCAGCAGCCACTTAGCGCCGGAGGGCACAGATACGCAGTATTTT.

The chain links TRBV28 to TRBJ1-5, with D possibly TRBD1 on 5 matching bases. Germline V CDR1 and CDR2: MDHEN, SYDVKM. Trimming pared 7 bases from V and 1 base from J, leaving 17 bases between. This CDR3 is built from 16 residues. CDR3 sequence (DNA): TGTGCCAGCACTCCCAAGGGCTGGGGCAGCAATCAGCCCCAGCATTTT. Translating it yields CASTPKGWGSNQPQHF.